This TCR beta chain was recorded in a study of T cells in Graves' hyperthyroidism and ophthalmopathy. Study information: Before any treatment, at initial diagnosis, peripheral blood was collected. Whole-study findings and limits: Ophthalmopathy onset followed model prediction by a median around six months.

This CDR3 has 13 amino acids. The V gene's germline CDR1 is SNHLY and CDR2 FYNNEI. The V end was cut by 6 bases, the J end by 6 bases, with 14 bases between. This clonotype was seen many times. Its specificity is not known. The CDR3 regions of TCR beta were amplified from RNA transcripts. The TCR CDR3 first-round RT-PCR relied on the HTBI primer set. Each CDR3 protein gets one entry after TCRdb re-called the multiplex PCR reads with MiXCR. The table records 350,000 to 450,000 distinct CDR3 sequences, about an eighth of them present only once. Diagnoses were made from clinical symptoms, serum measures (thyroxine and TRAb), thyroid ultrasound and orbital computed tomography.

The clonotype was recovered from a man aged 50 to 60 with Graves' ophthalmopathy. The chain combines TRBV2 with TRBJ1-2; D is unresolved. Specimen: blood. CDR3: CASRLHAADGYTF. The CDR3 DNA reads as TGTGCCAGCAGACTTCACGCCGCAGATGGCTACACCTTC.